One sample yielded the 26 T cell receptor beta chains listed below, sequenced in a study of T cell changes during pregnancy in multiple sclerosis. Repertoires were generated with immunoSEQ multiplex PCR, while TCRdb's copy carries only in-frame clones and drops some. The table shows roughly 40,000 clones, with roughly 89% occurring only once. The source material was CD4+ T cells from peripheral blood mononuclear cells, sampled in the first trimester of pregnancy. The origin of the receptors is a female donor with multiple sclerosis, enrolled in a pregnancy study.

This clone has a handful of counts. The chain carries TRBV19 and TRBJ2-1; D is possibly TRBD2 (6 bases). This CDR3 has 13 amino acids. Trimming took 4 bases from V and 12 from J, leaving 16 bases between them. Germline CDR1 is LNHDA and CDR2 is SQIVND (reference sequence). CDR3 residues: CASSTDYSWGQFF. Written as DNA, the CDR3 is TGTGCCAGTAGTACGGACTATTCGTGGGGGCAGTTCTTC.

This clone was seen only once. J is TRBJ2-1 and V is TRBV9; 8 bases are shared with TRBD1. This CDR3 region has 14 residues. With 3 bases clipped from V and 10 bases from J, the junction kept 9 bases outside the gene matches. Germline V lookup: CDR1 SGDLS, CDR2 YYNGEE. As DNA, the CDR3 is TGTGCCAGCAGCGCTCAGACAGGGGCTGGGGAGCAGTTCTTC. The encoded protein is CASSAQTGAGEQFF.

V usage is TRBV7-9 and J usage is TRBJ2-3; 14 nucleotides line up with TRBD2. Losses at the gene ends were 5 bases for V and 4 bases for J; bases not matched to a gene: 11. The CDR3 is 18 residues long. Germline V CDR1 and CDR2: SEHNR, FQNEAQ (reference sequence). The CDR3 DNA reads TGTGCCAGCAGCCCGGGACTAGCGGGAGCAGGACGCGCAGATACGCAGTATTTT. This encodes CASSPGLAGAGRADTQYF. Combining the CDR3 with reference TRBV7-9 and TRBJ2-3 gives the whole variable domain DTGVSQNPRHKITKRGQNVTFRCDPISEHNRLYWYRQTLGQGPEFLTYFQNEAQLEKSRLLSDRFSAERPKGSFSTLEIQRTEQGDSAMYLCASSPGLAGAGRADTQYFGPGTRLTVL.

This chain connects TRBV28 to TRBJ1-4; D perhaps matches TRBD1 (5 bases). Germline CDR1 is MDHEN and CDR2 is SYDVKM. The CDR3 runs 13 residues. The V end lost 8 bases, the J end lost 8 bases, and 15 bases lay between the germline ends. DNA for the CDR3: TGTGCCAGCGGCTTTGGGGCTGCAGAAAAACTGTTTTTT. Translating gives CASGFGAAEKLFF.

DNA for the CDR3: TGTGCCAGCAGCGTAGTACCAGAGGGGGCGCATGTGGACGAGCAGTACTTC. Its translation is CASSVVPEGAHVDEQYF. V gene TRBV9 combines with J gene TRBJ2-7, with TRBD1 identical over 7 bases. Germline lookup yields CDR1 SGDLS and CDR2 YYNGEE. With V trimmed by 0 bases and J by 5 bases, 14 bases remained unmatched. This CDR3 contains 17 residues.

J is TRBJ2-2 and V is TRBV11-3, with unresolved D. V shed 5 bases and J shed 3 bases, with 10 bases lying between them. CDR3 length equals 14 residues. Germline V gene lookup returns CDR1 SGHNT and CDR2 YENEEA. In DNA form, the CDR3 reads TGTGCCAGCAGCCTCGGCGGAGACACCGGGGAGCTGTTTTTT. Encoded protein: CASSLGGDTGELFF.

This clone was picked up one time. The rearrangement joins TRBV19 to TRBJ2-5, with 10 bases identical to TRBD1. The germline V gene has CDR1 LNHDA and CDR2 SQIVND (reference sequence). V gave up 5 bases and J gave up 3 bases; unmatched junction bases: 6. This CDR3 comprises 15 residues. The CDR3 sequence is CASSGLGTGEETQYF. The CDR3 DNA follows: TGTGCCAGTAGTGGCCTCGGGACAGGGGAAGAGACCCAGTACTTC.

The chain is built from TRBV21-1 and TRBJ1-5; TRBD1 reflects the table's D call only, with no check against the DNA. TRBV21-1 represents a pseudogene. CDR3 size: 16 residues. The CDR3 DNA reads as TGTGCCAGCAGCAAAGACCCCGACAGGGGCAATCAGCCCCAGCATTTT. Amino acid sequence: CASSKDPDRGNQPQHF.

This clone was counted a single time. V is TRBV2 and J is TRBJ2-3; 9 nucleotides agree with TRBD1. The germline CDR1 and CDR2 sequences are SNHLY and FYNNEI. The CDR3 covers 15 residues. Unmatched junction bases numbered 4, after V lost 5 bases and J lost 1 base. CDR3 sequence (DNA): TGTGCCAGCAGTCGTAGACAGGGGGGCACAGATACGCAGTATTTT. Protein: CASSRRQGGTDTQYF. Full variable domain (rest looked up from reference TRBV2 and TRBJ2-3): EPEVTQTPSHQVTQMGQEVILRCVPISNHLYFYWYRQILGQKVEFLVSFYNNEISEKSEIFDDQFSVERPDGSNFTLKIRSTKLEDSAMYFCASSRRQGGTDTQYFGPGTRLTVL.

This clone has a handful of counts. The V and J genes are TRBV6-4 and TRBJ1-2, with D hard to call. CDR1 is MRHNA and CDR2 is SNTAGT in the germline V gene. The CDR3 is made up of 15 amino acids. Trimming took 2 bases from V and 3 from J, leaving 13 bases between them. The CDR3 region is CASSDKVEPHYGYTF. The DNA of the CDR3 is TGTGCCAGCAGTGACAAAGTCGAGCCTCACTATGGCTACACCTTC.

The rearrangement uses TRBV7-8 and TRBJ2-3; the match to TRBD1 covers 8 bases. The CDR3 is 13 amino acids. V lost 3 bases and J lost 10; bases outside the gene matches: 6. Germline CDR1 and CDR2: SGHVS and FQNEAQ. The CDR3 protein is CASSFQGASSQYF. The CDR3 coding sequence is TGTGCCAGCAGCTTCCAGGGGGCTAGTTCGCAGTATTTT. Based on the CDR3 plus reference TRBV7-8 and TRBJ2-3, the full variable domain is GAGVSQSPRYKVAKRGQDVALRCDPISGHVSLFWYQQALGQGPEFLTYFQNEAQLDKSGLPSDRFFAERPEGSVSTLKIQRTQQEDSAVYLCASSFQGASSQYFGPGTRLTVL.

The rearrangement joins TRBV6-5 to TRBJ2-1; the match to TRBD2 covers 9 bases. The germline CDR1 and CDR2 sequences are MNHEY and SVGAGI. There are 16 residues in the CDR3. The V segment lost 2 bases and the J segment 6 bases; nucleotides outside the gene matches: 8. This CDR3 reads CASSYGPGLAANEQFF. For the CDR3, the DNA is TGTGCCAGCAGTTACGGGCCGGGACTAGCAGCCAATGAGCAGTTCTTC.

The chain carries TRBV6-5 and TRBJ2-7; TRBD2 might be the D (6 bases). The germline V gene encodes CDR1 MNHEY and CDR2 SVGAGI. The ends were cut back, 6 bases at V and 4 bases at J, with 16 bases in the middle. The CDR3 sequence is 14 residues long. As DNA, the CDR3 is TGTGCCAGCAGAATCCGGGAGTATGATTACGAGCAGTACTTC. Translation: CASRIREYDYEQYF.

The chain is built from TRBV18 and TRBJ1-1; 10 bases match TRBD1. Unmatched junction bases numbered 9, after V lost 5 bases and J lost 3 bases. Germline V gene sequence: CDR1 KGHSH, CDR2 LQKENI. CDR3 size: 16 residues. As DNA, the CDR3 is TGTGCCAGCTCATCGACAGGGGGCTTCGAGGACACTGAAGCTTTCTTT. Its translation is CASSSTGGFEDTEAFF.

This clone was counted once. The genes are TRBV7-9 and TRBJ2-1, with 8 bases lining up with TRBD2. Unmatched junction bases numbered 9, after V lost 4 bases and J lost 1 base. CDR3 length: 17 residues. Germline CDR1 and CDR2: SEHNR and FQNEAQ (reference sequence). CDR3 region: CASSSPGLGKSYNEQFF. The CDR3 DNA reads as TGTGCCAGCAGCTCGCCGGGACTAGGGAAGTCCTACAATGAGCAGTTCTTC.

The chain has TRBV27 and TRBJ2-7; possible D gene TRBD2, 6 bases. Deletions cut 2 bases from V and 7 bases from J, with 12 bases between. Per germline, CDR1 MNHEY and CDR2 SMNVEV (reference sequence). The CDR3 length is 13 residues. The CDR3 DNA sequence: TGTGCCAGCAGTTTAATGGGGCGGGGAGAGCAGTACTTC. Translating gives CASSLMGRGEQYF.

The chain employs TRBV7-3 and TRBJ2-2, with 9 positions matching TRBD1. CDR3 length: 16 residues. V trimming: 2 bases; J trimming: 1 base; junction bases outside the gene matches: 2. CDR1 and CDR2 from the germline V gene are SGHTA and FQGTGA. The CDR3 sequence is CASSLGGQGNTGELFF. CDR3 in DNA: TGTGCCAGCAGCTTAGGGGGACAGGGGAACACCGGGGAGCTGTTTTTT.

CDR3 coding DNA: TGTGCCAGCAGCTTATCGAGAACAGATACGCAGTATTTT. The encoded protein is CASSLSRTDTQYF. The V and J genes are TRBV7-3 and TRBJ2-3; D ambiguous. V lost 2 bases and J 3 bases, leaving 6 bases between the germline ends. The germline CDR1 and CDR2 sequences are SGHTA and FQGTGA. This CDR3 spans 13 amino acids.

This chain links TRBV4-3 with TRBJ2-7; D gene unclear. The CDR3 contains 14 residues. Germline V gene data show CDR1 as LGHNA and CDR2 as YSLEER. V lost 0 bases and J 0 bases, leaving 6 bases between the germline ends. The CDR3 DNA is TGCGCCAGCAGCCAAGATATTTCCTCCTACGAGCAGTACTTC. Translated: CASSQDISSYEQYF.

The V call is TRBV30, the J call TRBJ1-1; 10 nucleotides line up with TRBD1. CDR3 length: 15 residues. V lost 3 bases and J lost 3; bases outside the gene matches: 7. Per germline, CDR1 GTSNPN and CDR2 SVGIG (reference sequence). The CDR3 loop is CAWSPPDRGDTEAFF. For the CDR3, the DNA is TGTGCCTGGAGCCCCCCGGACAGGGGGGACACTGAAGCTTTCTTT.

The chain couples TRBV7-9 to TRBJ1-2; no clear D gene. Germline lookup yields CDR1 SEHNR and CDR2 FQNEAQ (reference sequence). V dropped 8 bases and J dropped 2 bases, with 18 bases sitting between them. This CDR3 has 15 amino acids. CDR3 nucleotides: TGTGCCAGCGGGCACCTCGGGAGGGCCAACTATGGCTACACCTTC. Translation: CASGHLGRANYGYTF.

The chain carries TRBV5-4 and TRBJ1-2; 7 bases line up with TRBD1. Germline CDR1 reads SGHNT; CDR2 reads YYREEE (reference sequence). J gave up 4 bases and V 5 bases, and 8 bases lay outside the gene matches. The CDR3 is made up of 14 amino acids. The CDR3 DNA reads as TGTGCCAGCAGTTCCGCGGGACAGCTCTATGGCTACACCTTC. Translation gives CASSSAGQLYGYTF. Variable domain in full (rest from reference TRBV5-4 and TRBJ1-2): ETGVTQSPTHLIKTRGQQVTLRCSSQSGHNTVSWYQQALGQGPQFIFQYYREEENGRGNFPPRFSGLQFPNYSSELNVNALELDDSALYLCASSSAGQLYGYTFGSGTRLTVV.

This chain connects TRBV11-1 to TRBJ2-2; a possible D gene is TRBD2 (5 bases). V lost 5 bases and J lost 7, with 14 bases in between. This CDR3 contains 14 residues. Germline V CDR1 and CDR2: SGHAT, FQDESV (reference sequence). Written as DNA, the CDR3 is TGTGCCAGCAGCAAAGGGAGAAGAGTCGGGGAGCTGTTTTTT. This gives the protein CASSKGRRVGELFF.

J is TRBJ1-4 and V is TRBV10-3; TRBD1 agrees at 8 bases. The CDR3 is made up of 15 amino acids. CDR1 and CDR2 from the germline V gene are ENHRY and SYGVKD. Trimming at V came to 2 bases and at J to 7 bases, leaving 6 bases not matched to a gene. CDR3 amino acids: CAISEGQGGSEKLFF. DNA for the CDR3: TGTGCCATCAGTGAGGGACAGGGAGGGAGTGAAAAACTGTTTTTT.

The chain combines TRBV28 with TRBJ2-1; TRBD1 matches at 9 bases. The J segment lost 9 bases and the V segment lost 6 bases, leaving 12 bases of the junction unmatched. This CDR3 has 15 residues. Germline CDR1 and CDR2: MDHEN and SYDVKM. This CDR3 is CASSFGGTGISEQFF. The CDR3, as DNA: TGTGCCAGCAGCTTTGGGGGGACAGGGATTAGTGAGCAGTTCTTC.

The chain joins TRBV10-3 to TRBJ2-7, with 11 bases matching TRBD1. Trimming cost V 8 bases and J 4 bases; bases outside gene matches: 1. There are 12 residues in the CDR3. Germline CDR1 is ENHRY and CDR2 is SYGVKD. CDR3 coding DNA: TGTGCCATCGGACAGGGGGCTTACGAGCAGTACTTC. It specifies CAIGQGAYEQYF.